This T cell receptor beta chain was sequenced during a study of radiotherapy plus CTLA-4 blockade in lung cancer. Those patients who had chemo-refractory metastatic non-small-cell lung cancer were given focal radiation along with CTLA-4 blockade through ipilimumab. The CDR3 has 16 residues. The V gene end was trimmed by 5 bases and the J gene end by 3 bases; junction bases not matched to a gene: 12. From germline, CDR1 is LNHDA and CDR2 SQIVND (reference sequence). This table comes from immunoSEQ multiplex PCR, and its TCRdb copy is limited to in-frame clones, with some not included. The data show about 25,000 clones, 70% to 75% seen once. Study-wide findings and caveats: How blood T cell clones changed early, along with interferon-beta, reportedly forecast response best. Clones of tumor-derived TCRs expanded in blood after radiotherapy plus ipilimumab.

Comment on this clone: Its specificity is not known.

Sequences were derived from peripheral blood, sampled from a patient treated with radiotherapy plus ipilimumab. The J gene is TRBJ2-7, the V gene TRBV19; 8 positions agree with TRBD2. This receptor was identified in a human donor with non-small cell lung cancer whose response to radiotherapy plus ipilimumab could not be evaluated. CDR3 bases: TGTGCCAGTAGTCGGGGGGGCGCGGGTACTAGCTACGAGCAGTACTTC. It encodes CASSRGGAGTSYEQYF.